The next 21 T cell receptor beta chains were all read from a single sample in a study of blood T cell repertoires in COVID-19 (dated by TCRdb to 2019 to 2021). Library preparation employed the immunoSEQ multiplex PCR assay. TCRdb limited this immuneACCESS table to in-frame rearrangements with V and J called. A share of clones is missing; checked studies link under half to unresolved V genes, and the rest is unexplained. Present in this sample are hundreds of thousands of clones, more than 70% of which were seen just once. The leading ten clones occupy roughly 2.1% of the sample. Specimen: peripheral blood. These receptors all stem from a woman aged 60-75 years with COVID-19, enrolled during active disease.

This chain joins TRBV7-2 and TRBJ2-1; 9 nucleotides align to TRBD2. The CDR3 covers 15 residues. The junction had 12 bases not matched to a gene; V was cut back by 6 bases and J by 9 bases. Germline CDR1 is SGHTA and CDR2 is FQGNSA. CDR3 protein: CASRWNAGGLGEQFF. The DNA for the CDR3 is TGTGCCAGCAGGTGGAATGCGGGGGGGCTTGGTGAGCAGTTCTTC.

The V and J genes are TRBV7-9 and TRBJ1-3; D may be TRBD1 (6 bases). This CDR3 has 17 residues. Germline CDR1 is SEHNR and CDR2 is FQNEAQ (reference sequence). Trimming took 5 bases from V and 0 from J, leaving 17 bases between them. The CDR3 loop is CASSRTGSHLSGNTIYF. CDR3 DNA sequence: TGTGCCAGCAGCCGTACAGGGTCCCACCTCTCTGGAAACACCATATATTTT. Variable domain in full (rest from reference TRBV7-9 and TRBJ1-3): DTGVSQNPRHKITKRGQNVTFRCDPISEHNRLYWYRQTLGQGPEFLTYFQNEAQLEKSRLLSDRFSAERPKGSFSTLEIQRTEQGDSAMYLCASSRTGSHLSGNTIYFGEGSWLTVV.

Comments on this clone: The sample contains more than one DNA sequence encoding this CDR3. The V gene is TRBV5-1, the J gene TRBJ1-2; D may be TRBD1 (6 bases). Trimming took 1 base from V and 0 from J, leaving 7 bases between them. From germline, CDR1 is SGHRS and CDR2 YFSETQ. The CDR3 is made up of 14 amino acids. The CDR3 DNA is TGCGCCAGCAGCTTGAGACAGGCTAACTATGGCTACACCTTC. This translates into CASSLRQANYGYTF. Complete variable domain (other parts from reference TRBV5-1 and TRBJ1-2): KAGVTQTPRYLIKTRGQQVTLSCSPISGHRSVSWYQQTPGQGLQFLFEYFSETQRNKGNFPGRFSGRQFSNSRSEMNVSTLELGDSALYLCASSLRQANYGYTFGSGTRLTVV.

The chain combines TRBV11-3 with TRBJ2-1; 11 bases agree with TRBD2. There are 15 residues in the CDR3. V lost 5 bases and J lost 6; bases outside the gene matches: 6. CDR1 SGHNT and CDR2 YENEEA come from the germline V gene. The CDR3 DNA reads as TGTGCCAGCAGCAACCTAGCGGGGGGAGGCAATGAGCAGTTCTTC. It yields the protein CASSNLAGGGNEQFF.

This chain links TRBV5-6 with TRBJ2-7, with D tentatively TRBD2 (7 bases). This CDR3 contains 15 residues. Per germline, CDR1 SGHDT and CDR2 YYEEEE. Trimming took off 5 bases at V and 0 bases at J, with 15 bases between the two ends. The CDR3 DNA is TGTGCCAGCAGTTGGGGGGGCCAGAGCTCCTACGAGCAGTACTTC. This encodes CASSWGGQSSYEQYF.

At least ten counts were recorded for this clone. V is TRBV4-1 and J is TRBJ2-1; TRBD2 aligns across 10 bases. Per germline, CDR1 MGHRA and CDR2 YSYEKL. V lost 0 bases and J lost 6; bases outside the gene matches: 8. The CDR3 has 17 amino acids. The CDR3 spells CASSQESSGGDLNEQFF. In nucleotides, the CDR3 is TGCGCCAGCAGCCAAGAATCTAGCGGGGGAGATCTCAATGAGCAGTTCTTC.

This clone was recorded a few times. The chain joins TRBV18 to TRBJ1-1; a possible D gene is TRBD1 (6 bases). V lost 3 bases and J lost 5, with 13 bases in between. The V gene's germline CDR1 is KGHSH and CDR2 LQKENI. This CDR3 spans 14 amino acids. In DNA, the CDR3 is TGTGCCAGCTCACCCATGGGACAAGGGACTGAAGCTTTCTTT. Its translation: CASSPMGQGTEAFF. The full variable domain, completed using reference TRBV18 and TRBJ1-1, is NAGVMQNPRHLVRRRGQEARLRCSPMKGHSHVYWYRQLPEEGLKFMVYLQKENIIDESGMPKERFSAEFPKEGPSILRIQQVVRGDSAAYFCASSPMGQGTEAFFGQGTRLTVV.

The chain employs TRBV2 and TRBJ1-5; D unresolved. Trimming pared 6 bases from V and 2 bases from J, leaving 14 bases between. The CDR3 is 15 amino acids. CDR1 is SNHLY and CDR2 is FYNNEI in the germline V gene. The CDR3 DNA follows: TGTGCCAGCAGGGACGGGATAACCCGCAATCAGCCCCAGCATTTT. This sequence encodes CASRDGITRNQPQHF.

CDR3 in amino acids: CASSSEGARYEQFF. For the CDR3, the DNA is TGTGCCAGCAGCTCCGAGGGAGCAAGGTATGAGCAGTTCTTC. This rearrangement joins TRBV7-9 to TRBJ2-1, with a possible D match to TRBD2 (5 bases). The V end was cut by 4 bases, the J end by 8 bases, with 15 bases between. The CDR3 has 14 amino acids. Germline V CDR1 and CDR2: SEHNR, FQNEAQ (reference sequence).

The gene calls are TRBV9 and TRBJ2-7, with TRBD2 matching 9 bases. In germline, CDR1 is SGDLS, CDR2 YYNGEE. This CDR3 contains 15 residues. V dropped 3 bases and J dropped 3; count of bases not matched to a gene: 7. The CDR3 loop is CASSETSGAIYEQYF. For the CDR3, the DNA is TGTGCCAGCAGCGAGACTAGCGGAGCAATCTACGAGCAGTACTTC.

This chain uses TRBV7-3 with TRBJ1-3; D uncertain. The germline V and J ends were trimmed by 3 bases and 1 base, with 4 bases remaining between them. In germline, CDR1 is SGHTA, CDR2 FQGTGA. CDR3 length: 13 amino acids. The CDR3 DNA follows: TGTGCCAGCAGCTTCAAATCTGGAAACACCATATATTTT. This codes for CASSFKSGNTIYF.

In nucleotides, the CDR3 is TGTGCCAGCTCACCACCGGGACAACCACAGCCCCAGCATTTT. As protein: CASSPPGQPQPQHF. The chain employs TRBV18 and TRBJ1-5; the D gene is possibly TRBD1 (6 bases). Deletions cut 0 bases from V and 7 bases from J, with 10 bases between. The CDR3 extends over 14 amino acids. Looked up from germline, CDR1 is KGHSH and CDR2 is LQKENI. Full variable domain (rest looked up from reference TRBV18 and TRBJ1-5): NAGVMQNPRHLVRRRGQEARLRCSPMKGHSHVYWYRQLPEEGLKFMVYLQKENIIDESGMPKERFSAEFPKEGPSILRIQQVVRGDSAAYFCASSPPGQPQPQHFGDGTRLSIL.

DNA for the CDR3: TGCGCCAGCACCCGGGGGGATGAGGGCACTGAAGCTTTCTTT. Protein: CASTRGDEGTEAFF. The V and J genes are TRBV5-1 and TRBJ1-1; tentatively, D is TRBD1 (5 bases). Germline CDR1 is SGHRS and CDR2 is YFSETQ. The CDR3 is made up of 14 amino acids. V was trimmed by 6 bases and J by 4 bases, leaving 16 bases between them.

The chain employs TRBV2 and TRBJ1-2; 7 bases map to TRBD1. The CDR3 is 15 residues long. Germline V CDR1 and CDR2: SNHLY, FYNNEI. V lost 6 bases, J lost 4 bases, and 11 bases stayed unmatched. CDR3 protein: CASRLGTVDPYGYTF. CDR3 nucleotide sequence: TGTGCCAGCAGACTAGGGACAGTCGACCCCTATGGCTACACCTTC.

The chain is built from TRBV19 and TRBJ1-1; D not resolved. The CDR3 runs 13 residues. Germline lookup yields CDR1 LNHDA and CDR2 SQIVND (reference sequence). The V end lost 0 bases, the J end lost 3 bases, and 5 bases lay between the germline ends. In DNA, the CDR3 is TGTGCCAGTAGTATAGACACAGACACTGAAGCTTTCTTT. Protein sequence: CASSIDTDTEAFF.

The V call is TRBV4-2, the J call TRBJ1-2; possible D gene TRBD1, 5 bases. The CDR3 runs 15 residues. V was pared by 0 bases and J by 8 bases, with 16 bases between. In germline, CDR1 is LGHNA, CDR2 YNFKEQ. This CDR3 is CASSQEEGGAVGYTF. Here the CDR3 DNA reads TGTGCCAGCAGCCAAGAAGAGGGAGGGGCCGTGGGCTACACCTTC.

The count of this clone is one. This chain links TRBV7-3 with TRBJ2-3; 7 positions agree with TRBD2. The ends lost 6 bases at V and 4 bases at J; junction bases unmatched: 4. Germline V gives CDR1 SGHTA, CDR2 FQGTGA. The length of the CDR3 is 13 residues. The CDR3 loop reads CASSATSPDTQYF. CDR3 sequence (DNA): TGTGCCAGCAGTGCGACTAGCCCAGATACGCAGTATTTT.

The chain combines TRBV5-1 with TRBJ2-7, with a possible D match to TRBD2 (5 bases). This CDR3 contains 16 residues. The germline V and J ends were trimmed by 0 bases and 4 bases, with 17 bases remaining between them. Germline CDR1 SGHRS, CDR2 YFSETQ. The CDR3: CASSLEPVLEGYEQYF. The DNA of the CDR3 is TGCGCCAGCAGCTTGGAGCCGGTTCTCGAGGGTTACGAGCAGTACTTC.

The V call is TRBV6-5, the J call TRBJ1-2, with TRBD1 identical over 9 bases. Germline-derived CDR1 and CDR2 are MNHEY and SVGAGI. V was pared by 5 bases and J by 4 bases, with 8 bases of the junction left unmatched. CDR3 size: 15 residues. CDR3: CASSPRDRAIYGYTF. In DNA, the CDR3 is TGTGCCAGCAGTCCCCGGGACAGGGCAATCTATGGCTACACCTTC.

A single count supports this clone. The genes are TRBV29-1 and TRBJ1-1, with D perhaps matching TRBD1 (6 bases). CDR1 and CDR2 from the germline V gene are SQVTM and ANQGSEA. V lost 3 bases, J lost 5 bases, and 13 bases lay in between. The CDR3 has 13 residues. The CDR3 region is CSVDLRGATEAFF. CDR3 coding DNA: TGCAGCGTTGACTTACGGGGGGCAACTGAAGCTTTCTTT.

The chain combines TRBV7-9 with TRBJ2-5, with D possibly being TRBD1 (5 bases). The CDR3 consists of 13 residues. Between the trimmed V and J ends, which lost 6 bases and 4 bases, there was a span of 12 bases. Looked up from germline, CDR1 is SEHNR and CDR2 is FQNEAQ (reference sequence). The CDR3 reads CASSTWTRETQYF. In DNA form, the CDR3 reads TGTGCCAGCAGTACCTGGACACGAGAGACCCAGTACTTC.